The present T cell receptor beta chain was sequenced within a study of cytomegalovirus exposure and HLA in healthy donors (dated by TCRdb to the late 2010s). Background on the whole study: An earlier analysis of roughly 630 of the donors reported roughly 300 Gb of sequence data and approximately 110 million unique TCR beta sequences from 150 million to 200 million T cells. Roughly five DR-DQ haplotypes were handled as single units for association and clustering, since linkage in the cohort was strong. The T cell repertoires of around 670 subjects were profiled by immunosequencing and related to cytomegalovirus serostatus. An early release covering roughly 640 HLA-typed donors comprised about 310 gigabases of sequencing data and 65 million to 100 million unique TCR sequences. To predict cytomegalovirus infection status, the study combined high-throughput TCR immunosequencing, statistical association of individual TCRs with disease status, and machine learning. The number of donors typed differed by locus, with about 629-630 for A, B, C, DRB1 and DQB1, roughly 520 for DQA1, some 570 for DPA1, and 450 to 480 for DPB1. The study aimed to test whether cataloging public T cell receptors could reveal signatures of past pathogen exposure. Donor age, sex, ethnicity and CMV serostatus were collected together with the repertoire data. Every repertoire in the discovery cohort had been generated on one and the same sequencing platform. Of the approximately 400 genotyped donors, approximately 81% were placed in the genetic ancestry cluster associated with self-reported Caucasian donors. To study patterns of TCR occurrence, a later analysis re-analyzed previously published TCR beta repertoires from several hundred donors and added high-resolution HLA genotyping. Genome-wide SNP genotypes for about three fifths of the roughly 670 donors were used in a later genetic analysis, which treated that subset as a discovery cohort. In addition to the first cohort of approximately 670 subjects, a separate validation cohort of 120 different subjects was used. To decide whether each TCR beta V gene segment behaved as functional or pseudogenic, an earlier analysis of over 500 of the donors relied on high-throughput TCR beta sequencing. Rather than using new phenotypic data, the later analysis identified candidate immune exposures from TCR beta sequences and from how often those sequences occurred across donors. HLA typing included class I and class II loci at four-digit resolution. On average, 235,054 unique TCR beta nucleotide sequences were sequenced per donor among a few hundred genotyped donors of the cohort, with roughly 18% of those sequences being non-productive. General conclusions and limits of the study: Linkage disequilibrium might explain the correlated functional status among segregating V segments, but an unknown experimental factor could not be ruled out. Cytomegalovirus status was reported to be diagnosed by the classifier with high specificity and sensitivity in both the original and validation cohorts. Some IMGT-functional V segments, including TRBV6-2 and TRBV6-3, could not be distinguished by the 87-base-pair reads and were therefore excluded. A later analysis associated roughly 17,000 TCR beta sequences with specific HLA alleles at a false discovery rate of 0.05. The cohort was sequenced for TCR beta chains only, and without alpha or paired-chain data the features that could be detected were limited. An earlier analysis of approximately 530 of the donors showed that most TCR beta V segments appeared in productive rearrangements either about 87% or about 30% of the time, which broadly matched IMGT annotations. A later analysis found that TCR association rates varied across HLA loci, with DRB1 alleles showing the most associated TCRs and HLA-C alleles the fewest. An association between a missense DCLRE1C variant and V-gene and J-gene trimming of TCR beta chains was found in a later genetic analysis and replicated in an independent cohort. Several of the top co-occurrence clusters appeared to be linked to parvovirus B19, influenza, CMV and Epstein-Barr virus, according to a later analysis. Presence/absence analyses assumed roughly uniform sequencing depth across donors, an assumption that may not hold. Because counts were too low, seventeen rarely observed V segments, including chromosome 9 orphons, were excluded from the earlier analysis of roughly 580 of the donors. A later analysis found that most CMV-associated TCR beta chains appeared HLA-restricted, with HLA associations seemingly driven largely by CMV exposure. Compared with equally common non-associated chains, HLA-associated TCR beta chains in a later analysis were more clonally expanded and had lower generation probabilities. According to the authors, the approach could potentially be generalized to other disease states and immunological phenotypes. In vitro tests confirmed that three of the cytomegalovirus-associated TCR beta chains recognize cytomegalovirus antigens. A further reported finding was that TCR beta sequences accurately predicted the HLA-A and HLA-B alleles for most subjects in the first cohort. HLA typing was unavailable for some donors at each locus, so association tests used only the typed subset. Most TCR sequences were seen in very few donors, while some public TCRs were found in many individuals. Immune exposure information for the cohort was limited to CMV serostatus. A later genetic analysis reported fewer N-insertions in productive TCRs among donors in an Asian-associated ancestry cluster than the roughly 700-donor mean. A group of highly shared sequence variants was considered likely to be a technical artifact of the sequencing pipeline. In the study, roughly 160 TCR beta chains were listed as associated with cytomegalovirus. Assigning TCR associations to individual alleles was difficult when HLA alleles, especially DR and DQ, strongly co-occurred.

In total, just over 650 healthy bone marrow donors made up the cohort. At the time of sampling, all cohort members were nominally healthy, though unrecorded immune exposures were likely present. The donor tested CMV seropositive, placing the donor among the 250 to 350 seropositive members of the cohort. A peripheral blood sample was collected from each donor, and TCR beta sequencing was performed on peripheral blood mononuclear cells. The Qiagen DNeasy Blood Extraction Kit was used to extract genomic DNA from the blood cell samples. From a lookup of the germline V gene (reference sequence), CDR1 and CDR2 are LNHDA and SQIVND. Including cysteine and phenylalanine, the CDR3 has 15 amino acids. The CDR3 DNA has 45 bases and is translated from base 1. Compared with germline, V lacks 3 bases and J lacks 0 bases; bases without a gene match: 2. A word on this clone: Its antigen is unknown. No base quality values were provided; no much bigger clone lies one nucleotide off.

The library was prepared using the immunoSEQ multiplex PCR assay. A mixture of 60 forward primers for TCR Vbeta segments and 13 reverse primers for TCR Jbeta segments was used in the multiplex PCR. Amplification of the CDR3 region of rearranged TCR beta genes was performed with a multiplex PCR assay on genomic DNA. The Illumina HiSeq System was used to sequence the amplified TCR beta libraries as 87-base-pair reads. The paper's processing steps were these. In a later analysis, around 80 million unique TCR beta chains were counted across the roughly 670 repertoires, and roughly 11 million of these chains were shared by at least two donors. Raw reads were error-corrected and collapsed into unique sequences by a nearest-neighbor algorithm in which closely related sequences were merged to remove PCR and sequencing errors. CDR3 sequences were aligned to IMGT reference sequences to assign V, D and J gene segments. For a sequence to be retained, a match of at least six nucleotides to both a V gene segment and a J gene segment was required. A rearrangement was called productive if the CDR3 had no stop codons and remained in frame with V and J, and every other rearrangement was called non-productive. CDR3 was defined according to IMGT convention as the region running from the second conserved V-encoded cysteine to the conserved J-encoded phenylalanine. In an earlier analysis of around 600 of the donors, sequences lacking an unambiguous match to a single V gene segment were excluded. An earlier analysis of approximately 590 of the donors called V segments functional above 56.7% productive rearrangements and segregating when the between-donor standard deviation exceeded 5%. A statistical classification framework was developed to diagnose cytomegalovirus status using the catalog of TCR beta chain sequences. V and J gene assignment, in a later analysis, came from comparing TCR nucleotide sequences with IMGT/GENE-DB human TR gene sequences. Using the TCRdist pipeline, a later analysis assigned CDR3 sequences along with most-parsimonious VDJ recombination scenarios. In a later analysis, each TCR beta chain was defined by its CDR3 amino acid sequence together with its V-gene family, and reads without a unique V-gene family were excluded. A later analysis removed 550 to 650 highly shared, low-generation-probability nucleotide sequences to deal with suspected cross-contamination and a sequencing artifact. In a later analysis, a clonal expansion index was calculated for each public chain from normalized within-repertoire ranks of inferred template counts. In a later analysis, generation probabilities were computed using a VDJ recombination model fitted to out-of-frame rearrangements, and the results were checked against IGoR. In a later analysis, TCR-TCR, TCR-HLA and TCR-CMV co-occurrence was scored with hypergeometric tests, and a repertoire-size bias correction was applied to TCR pairs. False discovery rates were estimated in a later analysis by permuting HLA or CMV assignments 20 times. In a later analysis, co-occurring TCRs were grouped using DBSCAN, and TCRdist sequence similarity was added for clustering within HLA-allele-positive subsets. Repertoires with fewer than 30,000 or more than 120,000 public chains, plus five repertoires with anomalous nucleotide sharing, were excluded from co-occurrence clustering. The clones in this table, taken by TCRdb from immuneACCESS, are in-frame only. Not every clone is retained; where verified, under half of the shortfall comes from an unresolved V gene, and the cause of the rest is unknown. V, J and clone size are taken as reported in that table, and D and trimming were inferred from the DNA itself. This sample gives about 98,000 clones in total; over 60% of them show up just once. The ten biggest clones cover 16% of the sample.

The rearrangement combines TRBV19 with TRBJ2-3, and 8 junctional nucleotides match TRBD2. The specimen sequenced was PBMCs. The sequence was obtained from a man aged 60 to 69 in good health and CMV-seropositive. The CDR3 protein is CASSIVAGSTDTQYF. The DNA sequence reads TGTGCCAGTAGTATCGTAGCGGGAAGCACAGATACGCAGTATTTT.